This T cell receptor (beta chain) was captured in a study of beta chain features in type 1 diabetes. Expressed TCRB transcripts were sequenced, since all the RNA that had been isolated was reverse transcribed. The study sequenced naive, central memory and regulatory T cell samples to an average of around 3.5 million reads. Sequencing was performed with immunoSEQ multiplex PCR; in TCRdb, only in-frame clones are kept and a portion is missing. The repertoire includes roughly 700,000 clones, roughly 13% of them detected once, and 0.02% to 0.025% sits in the top ten. As to this clone: Its matching antigen is unknown.

The V and J ends lost 3 bases and 4 bases respectively, with 13 bases between them. The CDR3 loop spans 15 amino acids. Germline V gene sequence: CDR1 SGHAT, CDR2 FQNNGV. Isolation of CD4+ naive, central memory, regulatory and stem cell-like memory cells was achieved by sorting via CD45RO/CCR7/CD25/CD127/CD95/CD27. The study's findings and limits: VDJ junctions sequenced from type 1 diabetes patients showed fewer insertions and more deletions. Significant though moderate, a shortening of TCRB CDR3s appeared in all four CD4+ subsets of Type 1 diabetes patients.

The material sequenced was naive CD4+ T cells from blood. The sequence came from a man younger than 30 with type 1 diabetes. The chain links TRBV11-2 to TRBJ2-1, with a tentative D call TRBD2 (6 bases). CDR3 DNA: TGTGCCAGCAGCTTTACAGCGGGTGGGTACAATGAGCAGTTCTTC. This encodes CASSFTAGGYNEQFF.